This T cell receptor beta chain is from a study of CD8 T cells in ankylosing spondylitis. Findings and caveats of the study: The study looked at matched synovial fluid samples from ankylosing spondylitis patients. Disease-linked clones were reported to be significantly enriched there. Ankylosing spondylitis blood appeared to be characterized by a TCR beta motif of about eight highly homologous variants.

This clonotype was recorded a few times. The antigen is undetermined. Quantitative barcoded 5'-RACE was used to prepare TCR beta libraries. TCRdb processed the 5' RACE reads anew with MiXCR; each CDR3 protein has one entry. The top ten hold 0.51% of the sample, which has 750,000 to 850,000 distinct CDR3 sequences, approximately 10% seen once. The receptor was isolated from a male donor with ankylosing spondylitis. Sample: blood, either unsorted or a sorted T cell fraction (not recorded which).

As DNA, the CDR3 is TGCGCCAGCAGCCAACACCCCGGGACAGGGGGCATGGAGACCCAGTACTTC. Translation gives CASSQHPGTGGMETQYF. V and J are TRBV4-3 and TRBJ2-5, with 12 nucleotides matching TRBD1. The CDR3 covers 17 residues. Germline V gene lookup returns CDR1 LGHNA and CDR2 YSLEER. V gave up 2 bases and J gave up 5 bases; unmatched junction bases: 9.